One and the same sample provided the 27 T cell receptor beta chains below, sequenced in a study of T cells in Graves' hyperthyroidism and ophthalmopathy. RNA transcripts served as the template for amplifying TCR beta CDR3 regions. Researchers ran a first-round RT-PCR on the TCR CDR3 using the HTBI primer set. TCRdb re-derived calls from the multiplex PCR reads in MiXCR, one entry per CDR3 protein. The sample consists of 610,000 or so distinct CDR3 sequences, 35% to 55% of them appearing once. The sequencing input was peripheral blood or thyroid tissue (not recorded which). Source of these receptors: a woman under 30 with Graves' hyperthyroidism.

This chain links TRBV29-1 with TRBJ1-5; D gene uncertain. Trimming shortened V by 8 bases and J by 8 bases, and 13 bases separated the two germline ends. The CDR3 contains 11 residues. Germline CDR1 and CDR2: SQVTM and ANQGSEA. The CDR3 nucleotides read TGCAGCTTAGGTCAAAGGGAGCCCCAGCATTTT. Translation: CSLGQREPQHF.

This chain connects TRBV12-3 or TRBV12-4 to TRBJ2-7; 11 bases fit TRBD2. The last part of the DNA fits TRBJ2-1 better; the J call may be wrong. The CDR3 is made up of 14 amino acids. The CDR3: CASSLSSGGGEQFF. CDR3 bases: TGTGCCAGCAGTTTGAGTAGCGGGGGGGGTGAGCAGTTCTTC.

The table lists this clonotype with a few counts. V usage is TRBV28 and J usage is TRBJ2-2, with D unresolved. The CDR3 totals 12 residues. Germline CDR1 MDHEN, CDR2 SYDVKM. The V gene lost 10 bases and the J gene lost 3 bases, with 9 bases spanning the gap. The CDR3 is CATLPDTGELFF. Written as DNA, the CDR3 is TGTGCCACCCTCCCCGACACCGGGGAGCTGTTTTTT.

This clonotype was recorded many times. The CDR3 region is CASSSQGEGYTF. Here the CDR3 DNA reads TGTGCCAGCAGTTCACAGGGGGAAGGCTACACCTTC. The chain is built from TRBV27 and TRBJ1-2; TRBD1 matches 8 bases. V lost 4 bases, J lost 8 bases, and 3 bases stayed unmatched. CDR1 is MNHEY, CDR2 SMNVEV, per germline (reference sequence). The CDR3 length is 12 residues.

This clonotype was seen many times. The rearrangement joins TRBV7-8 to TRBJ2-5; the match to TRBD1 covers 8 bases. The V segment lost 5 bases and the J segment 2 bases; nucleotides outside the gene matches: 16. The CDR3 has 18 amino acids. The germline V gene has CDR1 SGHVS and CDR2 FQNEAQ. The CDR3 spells CASSVLDRVPSIQETQYF. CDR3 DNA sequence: TGTGCCAGCAGCGTATTGGACAGGGTGCCCTCTATACAAGAGACCCAGTACTTC.

In DNA, the CDR3 is TGCAGCGTTGAGTTGATGAACACTGAAGCTTTCTTT. Translated: CSVELMNTEAFF. This sequence joins TRBV29-1 and TRBJ1-1; D not resolved. Germline V gene data show CDR1 as SQVTM and CDR2 as ANQGSEA. This CDR3 contains 12 residues. V was cut by 3 bases and J by 0 bases, with 5 bases left in between.

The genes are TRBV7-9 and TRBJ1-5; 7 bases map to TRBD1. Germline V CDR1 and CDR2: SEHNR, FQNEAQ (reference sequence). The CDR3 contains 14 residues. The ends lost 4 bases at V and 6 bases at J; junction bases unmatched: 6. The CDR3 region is CASSSTQGGQPQHF. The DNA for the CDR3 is TGTGCCAGCAGCTCTACGCAGGGGGGTCAGCCCCAGCATTTT. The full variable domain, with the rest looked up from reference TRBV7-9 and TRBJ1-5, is DTGVSQNPRHKITKRGQNVTFRCDPISEHNRLYWYRQTLGQGPEFLTYFQNEAQLEKSRLLSDRFSAERPKGSFSTLEIQRTEQGDSAMYLCASSSTQGGQPQHFGDGTRLSIL.

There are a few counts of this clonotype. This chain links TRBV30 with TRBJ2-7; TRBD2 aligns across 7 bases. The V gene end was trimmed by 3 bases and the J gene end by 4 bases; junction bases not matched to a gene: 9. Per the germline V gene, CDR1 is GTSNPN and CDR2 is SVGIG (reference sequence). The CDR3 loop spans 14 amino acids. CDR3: CAWSASGEMYEQYF. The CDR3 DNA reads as TGTGCCTGGAGCGCTAGCGGCGAGATGTACGAGCAGTACTTC.

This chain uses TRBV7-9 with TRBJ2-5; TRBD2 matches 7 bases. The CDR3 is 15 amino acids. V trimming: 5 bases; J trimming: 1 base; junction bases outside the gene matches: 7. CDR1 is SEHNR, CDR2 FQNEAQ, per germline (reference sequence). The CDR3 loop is CASSALLAVQETQYF. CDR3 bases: TGTGCCAGCAGCGCACTGCTAGCGGTCCAAGAGACCCAGTACTTC.

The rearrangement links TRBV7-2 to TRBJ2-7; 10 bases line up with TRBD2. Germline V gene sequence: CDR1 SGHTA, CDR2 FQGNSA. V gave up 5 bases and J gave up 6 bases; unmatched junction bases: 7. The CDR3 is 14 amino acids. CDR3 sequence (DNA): TGTGCCAGCAGCCCTAGCGGGAGCCCCCTCGAGCAGTACTTC. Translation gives CASSPSGSPLEQYF.

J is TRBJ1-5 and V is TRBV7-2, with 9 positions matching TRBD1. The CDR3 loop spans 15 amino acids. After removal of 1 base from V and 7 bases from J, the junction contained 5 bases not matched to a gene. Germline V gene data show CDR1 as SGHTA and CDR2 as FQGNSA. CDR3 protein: CASSLVRQGGQPQHF. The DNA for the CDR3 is TGTGCCAGCAGCTTAGTCAGACAGGGGGGGCAGCCCCAGCATTTT.

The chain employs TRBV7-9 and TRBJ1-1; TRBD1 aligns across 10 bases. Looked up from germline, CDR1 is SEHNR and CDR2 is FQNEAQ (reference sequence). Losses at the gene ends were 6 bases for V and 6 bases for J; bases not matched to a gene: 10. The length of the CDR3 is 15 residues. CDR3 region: CASSPPGQGRAEAFF. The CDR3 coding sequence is TGTGCCAGCAGTCCCCCGGGACAGGGGAGGGCTGAAGCTTTCTTT.

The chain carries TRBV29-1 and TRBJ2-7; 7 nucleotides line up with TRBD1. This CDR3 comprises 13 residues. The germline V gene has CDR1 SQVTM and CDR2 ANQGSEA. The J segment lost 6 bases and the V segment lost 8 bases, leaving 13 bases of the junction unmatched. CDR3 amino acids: CSSPDRDDGEQYF. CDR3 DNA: TGCAGCTCTCCAGACAGGGATGACGGCGAGCAGTACTTC.

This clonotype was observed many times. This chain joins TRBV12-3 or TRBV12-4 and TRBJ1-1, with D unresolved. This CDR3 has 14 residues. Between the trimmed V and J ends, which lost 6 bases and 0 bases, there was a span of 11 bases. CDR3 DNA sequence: TGTGCCAGCAGCACGGCCTTGGTGAACACTGAAGCTTTCTTT. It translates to CASSTALVNTEAFF.

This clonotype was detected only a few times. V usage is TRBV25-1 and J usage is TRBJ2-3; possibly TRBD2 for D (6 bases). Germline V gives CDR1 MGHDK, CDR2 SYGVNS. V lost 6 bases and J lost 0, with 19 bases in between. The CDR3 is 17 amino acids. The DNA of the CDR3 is TGTGCCAGCAGCTGGGGGGTGGGTTTAGACAGCACAGATACGCAGTATTTT. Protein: CASSWGVGLDSTDTQYF. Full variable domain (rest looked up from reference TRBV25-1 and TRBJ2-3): EADIYQTPRYLVIGTGKKITLECSQTMGHDKMYWYQQDPGMELHLIHYSYGVNSTEKGDLSSESTVSRIRTEHFPLTLESARPSHTSQYLCASSWGVGLDSTDTQYFGPGTRLTVL.

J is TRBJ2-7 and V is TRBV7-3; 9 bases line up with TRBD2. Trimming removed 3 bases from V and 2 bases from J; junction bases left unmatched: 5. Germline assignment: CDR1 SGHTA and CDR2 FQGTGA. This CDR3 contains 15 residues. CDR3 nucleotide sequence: TGTGCCAGCAGCTTTAGCGGGAGCCCCACCTACGAGCAGTACTTC. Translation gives CASSFSGSPTYEQYF.

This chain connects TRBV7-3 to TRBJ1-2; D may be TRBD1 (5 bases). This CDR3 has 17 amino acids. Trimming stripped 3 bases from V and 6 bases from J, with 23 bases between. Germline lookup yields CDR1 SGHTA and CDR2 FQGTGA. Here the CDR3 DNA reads TGTGCCAGCAGCTTGGTGGGGCAGTCTCATGTGAGGGATGGCTACACCTTC. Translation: CASSLVGQSHVRDGYTF.

CDR3 amino acids: CASSFPGTFLTGNTIYF. The CDR3 DNA follows: TGTGCCAGCAGCTTTCCCGGGACGTTTCTCACTGGAAACACCATATATTTT. The chain has TRBV11-2 and TRBJ1-3; D may be TRBD1 (5 bases). The CDR3 consists of 17 residues. V lost 3 bases and J lost 2, with 17 bases in between. In germline, CDR1 is SGHAT, CDR2 FQNNGV.

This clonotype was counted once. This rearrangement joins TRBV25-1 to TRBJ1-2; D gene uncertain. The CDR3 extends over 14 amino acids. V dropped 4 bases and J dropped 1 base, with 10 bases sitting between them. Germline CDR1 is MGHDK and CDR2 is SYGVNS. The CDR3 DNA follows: TGTGCCAGCAGTGTCGGTTGTGATAACTATGGCTACACCTTC. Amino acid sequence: CASSVGCDNYGYTF.

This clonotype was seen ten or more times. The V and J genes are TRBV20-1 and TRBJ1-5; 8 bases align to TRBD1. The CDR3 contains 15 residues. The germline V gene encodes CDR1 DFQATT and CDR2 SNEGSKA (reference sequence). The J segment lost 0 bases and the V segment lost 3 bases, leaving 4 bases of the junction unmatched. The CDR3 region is CSASRTGSSNQPQHF. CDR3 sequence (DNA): TGCAGTGCTAGCAGGACAGGGAGTAGCAATCAGCCCCAGCATTTT.

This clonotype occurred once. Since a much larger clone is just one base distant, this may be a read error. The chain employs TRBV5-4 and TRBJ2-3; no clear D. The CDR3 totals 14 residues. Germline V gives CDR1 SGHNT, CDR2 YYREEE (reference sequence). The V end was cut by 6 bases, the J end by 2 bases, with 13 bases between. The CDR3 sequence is CASTYPDNTDTQYF. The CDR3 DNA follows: TGTGCCAGCACCTACCCTGACAACACAGATACGCAGTATTTT.

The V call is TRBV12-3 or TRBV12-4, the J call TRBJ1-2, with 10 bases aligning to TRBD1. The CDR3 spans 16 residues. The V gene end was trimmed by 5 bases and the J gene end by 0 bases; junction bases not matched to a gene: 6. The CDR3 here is CASSVGTGVPNYGYTF. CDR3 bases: TGTGCCAGCAGTGTCGGGACAGGGGTCCCTAACTATGGCTACACCTTC.

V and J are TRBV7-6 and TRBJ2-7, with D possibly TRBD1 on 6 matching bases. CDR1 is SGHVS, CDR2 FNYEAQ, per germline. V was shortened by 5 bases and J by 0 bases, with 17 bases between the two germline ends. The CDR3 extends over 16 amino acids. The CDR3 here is CASSPDGGSFSYEQYF. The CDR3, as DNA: TGTGCCAGCAGCCCTGATGGGGGCTCGTTCTCCTACGAGCAGTACTTC.

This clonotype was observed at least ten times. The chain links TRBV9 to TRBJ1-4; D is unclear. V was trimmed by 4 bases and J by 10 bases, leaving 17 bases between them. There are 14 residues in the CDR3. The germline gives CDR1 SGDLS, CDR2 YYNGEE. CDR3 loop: CASSPQLEDGKLFF. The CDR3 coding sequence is TGTGCCAGCAGCCCCCAGCTCGAAGATGGAAAACTGTTTTTT.

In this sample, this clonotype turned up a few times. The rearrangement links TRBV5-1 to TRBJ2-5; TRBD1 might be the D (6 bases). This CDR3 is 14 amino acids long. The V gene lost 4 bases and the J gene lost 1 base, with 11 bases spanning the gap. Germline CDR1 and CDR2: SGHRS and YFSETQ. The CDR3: CASSVTGFQETQYF. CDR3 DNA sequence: TGCGCCAGCAGCGTTACAGGGTTCCAAGAGACCCAGTACTTC.

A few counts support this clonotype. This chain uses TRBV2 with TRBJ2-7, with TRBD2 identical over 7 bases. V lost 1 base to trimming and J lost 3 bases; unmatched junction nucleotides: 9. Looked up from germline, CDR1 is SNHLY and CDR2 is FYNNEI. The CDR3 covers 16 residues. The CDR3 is CASSEGVGTTYYEQYF. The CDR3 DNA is TGTGCCAGCAGTGAAGGGGTCGGGACTACTTACTACGAGCAGTACTTC.

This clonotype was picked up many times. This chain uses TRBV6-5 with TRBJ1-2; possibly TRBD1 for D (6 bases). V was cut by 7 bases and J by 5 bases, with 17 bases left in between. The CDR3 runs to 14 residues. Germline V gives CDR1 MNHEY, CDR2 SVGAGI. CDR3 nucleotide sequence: TGTGCCAGCACCCCGCAGAGGAGGGGGTATGGCTACACCTTC. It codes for CASTPQRRGYGYTF.